Sequencing of this T cell receptor (beta chain) was carried out in a study of cytomegalovirus exposure and HLA in healthy donors. General observations from the study: The study listed under 200 cytomegalovirus-associated TCR beta chains.

The protocol was immunoSEQ multiplex PCR, while the TCRdb copy is restricted to in-frame clones and leaves out a portion. Counted here are 240,000 or so clones, 86% occurring once; the ten biggest clones make up 1.2%. This CDR3 has 16 residues. Germline V gene lookup returns CDR1 LNHDA and CDR2 SQIVND (reference sequence). The V end lost 1 base, the J end lost 4 bases, and 16 bases lay between the germline ends. Comments on this clone: The target antigen is unknown.

V usage is TRBV19 and J usage is TRBJ1-1; D gene uncertain. The sample taken for sequencing was PBMCs. This clonotype was sampled from a woman aged 25 to 39 in good health and CMV-seropositive. The CDR3 reads CASSIVGPRAGTEAFF. Here the CDR3 DNA reads TGTGCCAGTAGTATAGTTGGGCCCCGAGCAGGCACTGAAGCTTTCTTT.